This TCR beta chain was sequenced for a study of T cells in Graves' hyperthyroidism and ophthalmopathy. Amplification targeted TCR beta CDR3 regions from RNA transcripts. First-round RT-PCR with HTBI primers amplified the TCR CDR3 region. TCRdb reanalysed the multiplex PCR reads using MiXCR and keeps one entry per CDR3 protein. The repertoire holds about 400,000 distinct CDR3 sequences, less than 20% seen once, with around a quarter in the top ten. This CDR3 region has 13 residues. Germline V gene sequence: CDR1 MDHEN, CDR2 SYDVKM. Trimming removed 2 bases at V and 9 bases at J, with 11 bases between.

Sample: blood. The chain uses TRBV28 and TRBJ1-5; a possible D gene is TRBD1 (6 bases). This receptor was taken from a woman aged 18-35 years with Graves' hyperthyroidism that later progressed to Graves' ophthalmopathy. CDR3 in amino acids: CASSLSKGVPQHF. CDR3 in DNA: TGTGCCAGCAGTTTAAGTAAGGGGGTGCCCCAGCATTTT. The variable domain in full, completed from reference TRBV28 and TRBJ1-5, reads DVKVTQSSRYLVKRTGEKVFLECVQDMDHENMFWYRQDPGLGLRLIYFSYDVKMKEKGDIPEGYSVSREKKERFSLILESASTNQTSMYLCASSLSKGVPQHFGDGTRLSIL.